Included here is one TCR beta chain sequence, with context. The sample belongs to a study of blood T cell repertoires in COVID-19. About the research overall: Collection of acute and convalescent COVID-19 samples took place in the United States, Italy and Spain. From T cells, B-cell-depleted T cells, or PBMCs came the material, which was cDNA or gDNA.

Authors' data handling: Amplification of reference gene primers was used by the study to estimate nucleated cell counts. Sequencing used immunoSEQ multiplex PCR; TCRdb keeps in-frame clones, though not all of them. V and J calls plus clone size are reproduced from that table; the DNA served to infer D and trimming. This sample has about 340,000 clones; more than 70% occur once, and the top ten carry about 3%. Per the germline V gene, CDR1 is SGHTA and CDR2 is FQGTGA. Trimming cost V 5 bases and J 6 bases; bases outside gene matches: 8. The CDR3 contains 17 residues. Sequencing was performed on peripheral blood. This TCR came from a man between 25 and 39 years old with active or convalescent COVID-19. The V gene is TRBV7-3, the J gene TRBJ2-2; 14 bases are a match to TRBD2. CDR3 DNA sequence: TGTGCCAGCAGCCGTAGTGGGGGACTAGCGGGAGCCGGGGAGCTGTTTTTT. As protein: CASSRSGGLAGAGELFF.